The source of this T cell receptor (beta chain) is a study of shared clonotypes between healthy human individuals. As for this clone: Other DNA variants within this sample encode the same CDR3.

Under the authors' procedure: Junction-only immunoSEQ sequences carried no quality scores, so filtering differed. Produced via immunoSEQ multiplex PCR; TCRdb's table is partial and in-frame only. The D gene and trimming were derived from the DNA, and the V and J assignments and clone size from that table. Of roughly 1,800,000 clones listed, about 94% were seen once; the top ten hold 1.2%. Terminally differentiated effector memory CD45RA+ cells were excluded from the naive CD8 cells, which were CD45RO-negative and positively selected for CCR7. The ends were cut back, 0 bases at V and 4 bases at J, with 10 bases in the middle. CDR1 is LGHNA, CDR2 YSLEER, per germline. This CDR3 contains 14 residues.

The chain joins TRBV4-3 to TRBJ2-7, with D perhaps assigned TRBD1 or TRBD2 (6 bases each). Sequencing was performed on naive CD8+ T cells sorted from blood. The TCR was taken from a man between 18 and 29 years old in good health. In DNA, the CDR3 is TGCGCCAGCAGCCAAGATAGGGGGACTTACGAGCAGTACTTC. It is translated as CASSQDRGTYEQYF.